This is a list of T cell receptor beta chains from one sample in a study of blood T cell repertoires in COVID-19. The assay was immunoSEQ multiplex PCR, and TCRdb's table has in-frame clones only and misses some. The sample includes about 240,000 clones, 70% to 90% seen only once; the top ten take 3% to 4%. What was sequenced was PBMCs or T cells enriched from blood (not recorded which). The receptors shown here come from a woman between 35 and 50 years old with acute COVID-19. The CDR3 runs from the conserved cysteine through the conserved F or W. D genes are given only for firm matches. Clone sizes are given selectively: once, few, many, or a class where the clone is expanded.

v_call	clone_size	j_call	d_call	cdr3_aa	cdr3_nt
TRBV9	NA	TRBJ2-3	NA	CASGGTDTQYF	TGTGCCAGCGGAGGCACAGATACGCAGTATTTT
TRBV7-9	NA	TRBJ2-5	TRBD2	CASSLGDYDQETQYF	TGTGCCAGCAGCTTAGGGGACTACGATCAAGAGACCCAGTACTTC
TRBV29-1	once	TRBJ2-2	NA	CSVLPGQIGDTGELFF	TGCAGCGTACTACCGGGACAAATTGGAGACACCGGGGAGCTGTTTTTT
TRBV5-1	NA	TRBJ1-4	NA	CASSLVSPTATNEKLFF	TGCGCCAGCAGCTTGGTGTCTCCCACAGCAACTAATGAAAAACTGTTTTTT
TRBV7-6	NA	TRBJ1-3	NA	CASSLGAASGNTIYF	TGTGCCAGCAGCTTAGGGGCAGCCTCTGGAAACACCATATATTTT
TRBV27	NA	TRBJ2-1	NA	CASSFHSGYNEQFF	TGTGCCAGCAGTTTCCATAGCGGTTACAATGAGCAGTTCTTC
TRBV3-1/TRBV3-2	NA	TRBJ1-3	NA	CASSQVETVNTIYF	TGTGCCAGCAGCCAGGTCGAAACAGTAAACACCATATATTTT
TRBV4-1	NA	TRBJ1-6	NA	CASSQFAGDNSPLHF	TGCGCCAGCAGCCAATTCGCAGGGGATAATTCACCCCTCCACTTT
TRBV6-5	NA	TRBJ2-3	TRBD1	CASRDRGRIDTQYF	TGTGCCAGCAGAGACAGGGGGCGTATCGATACGCAGTATTTT
TRBV19	NA	TRBJ2-1	TRBD2	CASNSVISGRHYNEQFF	TGTGCCAGTAACTCCGTAATTAGCGGGAGACACTACAATGAGCAGTTCTTC
TRBV6-5	few	TRBJ2-1	NA	CASNPGPPYNEQFF	TGTGCCAGCAATCCGGGTCCGCCGTACAATGAGCAGTTCTTC